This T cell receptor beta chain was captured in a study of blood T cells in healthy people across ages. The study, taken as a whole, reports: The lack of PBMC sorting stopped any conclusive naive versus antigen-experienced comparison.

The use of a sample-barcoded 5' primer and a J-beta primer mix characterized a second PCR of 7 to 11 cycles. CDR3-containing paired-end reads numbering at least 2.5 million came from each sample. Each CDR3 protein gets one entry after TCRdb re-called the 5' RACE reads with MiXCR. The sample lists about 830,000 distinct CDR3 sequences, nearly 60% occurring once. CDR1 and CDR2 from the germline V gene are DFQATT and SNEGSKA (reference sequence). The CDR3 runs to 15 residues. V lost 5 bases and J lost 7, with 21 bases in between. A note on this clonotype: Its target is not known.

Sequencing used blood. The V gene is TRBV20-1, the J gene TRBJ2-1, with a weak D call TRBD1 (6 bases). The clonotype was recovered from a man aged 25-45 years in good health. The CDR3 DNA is TGCAGTGCTGCCTATACAGGGTTGAATTTGAATGAGCAGTTCTTC. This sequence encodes CSAAYTGLNLNEQFF.